This record looks at one T cell receptor (beta chain) sequence and its context. Its antigen has not been determined. Base quality data are lacking; no much larger clone is found one base away. TCRbeta CDR3 regions were amplified from genomic DNA using the immunoSEQ Assay, a bias-controlled multiplex PCR. The paper's processing steps were these. Nucleated cell counts per sample were estimated from amplification of reference gene primers within the assay. Sequence reads were collapsed and filtered to measure the absolute abundance of every unique TCRbeta CDR3 rearrangement. For each sample, productive Simpson clonality was calculated by taking the square root of Simpson's diversity index across productive rearrangements. Not all clones reach the TCRdb copy of this immuneACCESS table, which keeps in-frame sequences only. Checked studies attribute under half of the gap to unresolved V genes and leave the rest unexplained. V, J and clone size are those of that table, while D and trimming were read from the DNA. Within this sample are 150,000 to 200,000 clones, with less than 90% of them counted one time only. Roughly 4.1% of the sample is in the top ten clones.

The data belong to a study of blood T cell repertoires in COVID-19 (dated by TCRdb to the early 2020s). Turning to the overall study: Samples from collaborators originated in the United States, Italy and Spain and spanned both the acute and convalescent phases of COVID-19. The prospective study material was composed of cDNA or gDNA derived from T cells, B-cell-depleted T cells, or PBMCs. Subjects who had been exposed to COVID-19, were actively infected with it, or had recovered from it provided the deeply sampled blood TCRbeta repertoires that made up the dataset. The repertoires were made available in a free public database intended to serve as a resource for research on the immune response to SARS-CoV-2. Samples were obtained from the ongoing ImmuneRACE study (first 160 participants) and from 950 to 1,500 subjects provided by 6 global collaborators. Sample metadata almost always included a de-identified subject ID, COVID-19 status, age in years and sex. Where available, HLA class I and class II types were taken from metadata supplied by the sample provider and were not determined by assay-based typing. The study at large found these results: How much clinical and demographic metadata was included differed by source and by participant, and the metadata was provided uncurated.

Collaborating institutions collected whole blood in K2EDTA tubes following their own protocols. For TCRbeta analysis, collaborator samples were shipped as frozen whole blood, as isolated PBMCs, or as DNA extracted from either sample type. The germline V gene (reference sequence) gives CDR1 as LGHDT and CDR2 as YNNKEL. Its CDR3 holds 14 amino acids, cysteine through phenylalanine. The only DNA kept is the CDR3, 42 bases in frame from the first base. At the junction V is shortened by 1 base and J by 2 bases, with 6 bases in between. The sample consisted of peripheral blood. This sequence originates from a woman aged 70 to 79 with acute or convalescent COVID-19. In this chain, TRBV3-1 (or the pseudogene TRBV3-2) is recombined with TRBJ1-3; there is no confident call for the D gene. The CDR3 region: CASSQGHAGNTIYF. The DNA is as follows: TGTGCCAGCAGCCAAGGACATGCTGGAAACACCATATATTTT.